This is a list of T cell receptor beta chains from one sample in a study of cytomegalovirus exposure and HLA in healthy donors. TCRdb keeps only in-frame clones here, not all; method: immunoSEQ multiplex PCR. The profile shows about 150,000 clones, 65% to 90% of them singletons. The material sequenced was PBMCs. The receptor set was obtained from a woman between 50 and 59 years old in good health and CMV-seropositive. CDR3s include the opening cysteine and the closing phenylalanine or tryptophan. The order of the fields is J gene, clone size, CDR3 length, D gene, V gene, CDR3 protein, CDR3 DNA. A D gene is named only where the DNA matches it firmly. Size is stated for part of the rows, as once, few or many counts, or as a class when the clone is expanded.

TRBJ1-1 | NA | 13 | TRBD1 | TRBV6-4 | CASSPSRQGEAFF | TGTGCCAGCAGTCCCAGTCGACAGGGGGAAGCTTTCTTT
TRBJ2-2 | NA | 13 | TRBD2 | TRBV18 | CASSTSATGELFF | TGTGCCAGCTCAACTAGCGCCACCGGGGAGCTGTTTTTT
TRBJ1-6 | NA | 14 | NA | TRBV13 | CASSLGQANSPLHF | TGTGCCAGCAGCTTAGGACAGGCTAATTCACCCCTCCACTTT
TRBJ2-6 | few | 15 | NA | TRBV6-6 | CASSYVGAGANVLTF | TGTGCCAGCAGTTACGTAGGGGCTGGGGCCAACGTCCTGACTTTC
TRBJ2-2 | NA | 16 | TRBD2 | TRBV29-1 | CSVAMVGGGRTGELFF | TGCAGCGTTGCTATGGTGGGGGGGGGTCGCACCGGGGAGCTGTTTTTT
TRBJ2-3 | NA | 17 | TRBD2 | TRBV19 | CASSLEWAGGGTDTQYF | TGTGCCAGTAGTTTGGAGTGGGCGGGGGGAGGCACAGATACGCAGTATTTT
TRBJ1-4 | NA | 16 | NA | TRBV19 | CASSLFLGVANEKLFF | TGTGCCAGTAGTCTCTTCTTAGGGGTAGCTAATGAAAAACTGTTTTTT
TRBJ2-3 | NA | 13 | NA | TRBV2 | CASRGAFVDTQYF | TGTGCCAGCAGGGGAGCATTCGTTGATACGCAGTATTTT
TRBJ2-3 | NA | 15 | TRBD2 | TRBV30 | CAWSVRSGGGRTQYF | TGTGCCTGGAGTGTACGTAGCGGGGGGGGTAGGACGCAGTATTTT
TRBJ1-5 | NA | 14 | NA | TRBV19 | CASSPRTADQPQHF | TGTGCCAGTAGTCCCCGGACAGCCGATCAGCCCCAGCATTTT
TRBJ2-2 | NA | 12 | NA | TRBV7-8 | CACRLNTGELFF | TGTGCCTGCCGACTTAACACCGGGGAGCTGTTTTTT
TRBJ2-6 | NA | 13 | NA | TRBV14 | CASGLSGANVLTF | TGTGCCAGCGGACTCTCTGGGGCCAACGTCCTGACTTTC
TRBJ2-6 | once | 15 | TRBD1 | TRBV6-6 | CASSVQGTGANVLTF | TGTGCCAGCAGTGTACAGGGGACTGGGGCCAACGTCCTGACTTTC
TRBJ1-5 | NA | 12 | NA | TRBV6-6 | CASEGGDQPQHF | TGTGCCAGCGAAGGCGGGGATCAGCCCCAGCATTTT
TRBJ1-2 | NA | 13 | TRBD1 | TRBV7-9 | CASSPGQVEYYTF | TGTGCCAGCAGCCCAGGACAGGTCGAGTACTACACCTTC
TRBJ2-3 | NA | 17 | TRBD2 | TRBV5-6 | CASSLGLRGAPTDTQYF | TGTGCCAGCAGCTTGGGGTTGCGGGGGGCCCCCACAGATACGCAGTATTTT
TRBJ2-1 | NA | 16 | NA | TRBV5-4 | CASIPTADSSYNEQFF | TGTGCCAGCATCCCCACCGCGGACTCCTCCTACAATGAGCAGTTCTTC
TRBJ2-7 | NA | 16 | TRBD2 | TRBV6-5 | CASSYSSTSALSEQYF | TGTGCCAGCAGTTACTCGAGCACTAGCGCGCTTTCCGAGCAGTACTTC
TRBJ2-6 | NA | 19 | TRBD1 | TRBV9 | CASSPGGALLPSGANVLTF | TGTGCCAGCAGCCCAGGGGGCGCCCTACTCCCCTCTGGGGCCAACGTCCTGACTTTC
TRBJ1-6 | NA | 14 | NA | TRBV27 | CASSLSGRNSPLHF | TGTGCCAGCAGTTTAAGCGGGCGGAATTCACCCCTCCACTTT
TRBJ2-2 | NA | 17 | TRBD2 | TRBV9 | CASSPRTSGGATGELFF | TGTGCCAGCAGCCCACGGACTAGCGGGGGGGCCACCGGGGAGCTGTTTTTT
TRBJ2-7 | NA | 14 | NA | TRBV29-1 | CSVTGSRDSYEQYF | TGCAGCGTTACCGGGAGCCGGGATTCATACGAGCAGTACTTC
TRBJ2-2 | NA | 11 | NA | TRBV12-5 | CASGYFRELFF | TGTGCTAGTGGTTACTTCCGGGAGCTGTTTTTT
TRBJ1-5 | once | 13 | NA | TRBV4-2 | CASSQGVDQPQHF | TGTGCCAGCAGCCAAGGAGTGGATCAGCCCCAGCATTTT
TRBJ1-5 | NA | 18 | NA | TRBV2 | CASSEAQYSTLSNQPQHF | TGTGCCAGCAGTGAAGCGCAATACAGCACGCTTAGCAATCAGCCCCAGCATTTT
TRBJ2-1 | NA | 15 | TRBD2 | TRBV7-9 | CASSRAGPSYNEQFF | TGTGCCAGCAGCCGAGCGGGGCCCTCCTACAATGAGCAGTTCTTC
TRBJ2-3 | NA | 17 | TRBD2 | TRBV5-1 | CASSRMTSGARTDTQYF | TGCGCCAGCAGCCGGATGACTAGCGGGGCGCGCACAGATACGCAGTATTTT
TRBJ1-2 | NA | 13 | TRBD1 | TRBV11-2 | CASSFDRAYGYTF | TGTGCCAGCAGCTTCGACAGGGCGTATGGCTACACCTTC
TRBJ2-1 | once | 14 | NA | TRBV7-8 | CASSFPGSYNEQFF | TGTGCCAGCAGCTTTCCAGGGTCCTACAATGAGCAGTTCTTC
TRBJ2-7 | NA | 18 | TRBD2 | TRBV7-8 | CASSLDSAGANLYGEQYF | TGTGCCAGCAGCTTAGATTCAGCGGGGGCCAATTTGTATGGCGAGCAGTACTTC
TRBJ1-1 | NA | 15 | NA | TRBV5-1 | CASSSGGGFSTEAFF | TGCGCCAGCAGCTCCGGCGGGGGATTCAGCACTGAAGCTTTCTTT
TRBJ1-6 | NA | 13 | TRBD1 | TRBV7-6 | CASSLDGTASLHF | TGTGCCAGCAGCTTAGATGGGACAGCATCCCTCCACTTT
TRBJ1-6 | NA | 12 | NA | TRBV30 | CAWGRRDSPLHF | TGTGCCTGGGGCAGGAGGGATTCACCCCTCCACTTT
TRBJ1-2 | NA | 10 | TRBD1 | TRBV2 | CASGQGGYTF | TGTGCCAGCGGACAGGGGGGCTACACCTTC
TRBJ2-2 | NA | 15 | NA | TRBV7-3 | CASSLVGANTGELFF | TGTGCCAGCAGCTTAGTGGGGGCCAACACCGGGGAGCTGTTTTTT
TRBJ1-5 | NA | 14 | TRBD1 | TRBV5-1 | CASSQGTDNQPQHF | TGCGCCAGCAGCCAAGGGACAGACAATCAGCCCCAGCATTTT
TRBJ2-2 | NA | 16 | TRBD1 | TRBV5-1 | CASSKKQGVYTGELFF | TGCGCCAGCAGCAAAAAGCAGGGGGTATACACCGGGGAGCTGTTTTTT
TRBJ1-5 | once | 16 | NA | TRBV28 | CASIPEGQGSNQPQHF | TGTGCCAGCATTCCGGAGGGCCAAGGTAGCAATCAGCCCCAGCATTTT
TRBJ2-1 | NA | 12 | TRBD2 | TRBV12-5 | CASGRLAHEQFF | TGTGCTAGTGGCCGACTAGCTCATGAGCAGTTCTTC
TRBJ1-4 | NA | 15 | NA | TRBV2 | CASSDPPDWQEKLFF | TGTGCCAGCAGTGACCCCCCTGATTGGCAGGAAAAACTGTTTTTT
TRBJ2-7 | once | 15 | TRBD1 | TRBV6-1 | CASTRDRGPNYEQYF | TGTGCCAGCACCCGGGACAGGGGGCCCAACTACGAGCAGTACTTC
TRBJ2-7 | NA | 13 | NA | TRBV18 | CASSPVTGNEQYF | TGTGCCAGCTCACCAGTAACAGGGAACGAGCAGTACTTC
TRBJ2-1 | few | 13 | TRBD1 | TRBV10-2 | CASSDHRGYEQFF | TGCGCCAGCAGTGATCACAGGGGGTATGAGCAGTTCTTC
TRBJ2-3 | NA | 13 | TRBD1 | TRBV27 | CASLDRGTDTQYF | TGTGCCAGCCTGGACAGGGGCACAGATACGCAGTATTTT
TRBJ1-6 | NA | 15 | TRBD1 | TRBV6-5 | CASRDGTGGGSPLHF | TGTGCCAGCAGGGATGGGACAGGCGGTGGTTCACCCCTCCACTTT
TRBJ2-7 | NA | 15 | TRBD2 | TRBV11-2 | CASSLGRGGAYEQYF | TGTGCCAGCAGCTTAGGCCGGGGGGGGGCCTACGAGCAGTACTTC
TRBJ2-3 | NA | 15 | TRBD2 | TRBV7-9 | CASSSQLAGVDTQYF | TGTGCCAGCAGCTCACAACTAGCGGGGGTAGATACGCAGTATTTT
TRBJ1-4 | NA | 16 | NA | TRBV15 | CATSRGQSGGEEKLFF | TGTGCCACCAGCAGAGGCCAGTCCGGGGGAGAAGAAAAACTGTTTTTT
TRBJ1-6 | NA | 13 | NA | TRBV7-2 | CASSDLTGNPLHF | TGTGCCAGCAGCGACTTAACCGGGAACCCCCTCCACTTT
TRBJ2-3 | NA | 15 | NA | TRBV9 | CASSGRWGGTDTQYF | TGTGCCAGCAGCGGGAGGTGGGGGGGCACAGATACGCAGTATTTT
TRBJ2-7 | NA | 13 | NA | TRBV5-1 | CASSLVGGHEQYF | TGCGCCAGCAGCTTGGTAGGAGGGCACGAGCAGTACTTC
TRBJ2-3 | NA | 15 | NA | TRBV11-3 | CASSLGSGGTDTQYF | TGTGCCAGCAGCTTAGGTAGCGGAGGCACAGATACGCAGTATTTT
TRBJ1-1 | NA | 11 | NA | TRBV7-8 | CASSLGGEAFF | TGTGCCAGCAGCCTAGGAGGTGAAGCTTTCTTT